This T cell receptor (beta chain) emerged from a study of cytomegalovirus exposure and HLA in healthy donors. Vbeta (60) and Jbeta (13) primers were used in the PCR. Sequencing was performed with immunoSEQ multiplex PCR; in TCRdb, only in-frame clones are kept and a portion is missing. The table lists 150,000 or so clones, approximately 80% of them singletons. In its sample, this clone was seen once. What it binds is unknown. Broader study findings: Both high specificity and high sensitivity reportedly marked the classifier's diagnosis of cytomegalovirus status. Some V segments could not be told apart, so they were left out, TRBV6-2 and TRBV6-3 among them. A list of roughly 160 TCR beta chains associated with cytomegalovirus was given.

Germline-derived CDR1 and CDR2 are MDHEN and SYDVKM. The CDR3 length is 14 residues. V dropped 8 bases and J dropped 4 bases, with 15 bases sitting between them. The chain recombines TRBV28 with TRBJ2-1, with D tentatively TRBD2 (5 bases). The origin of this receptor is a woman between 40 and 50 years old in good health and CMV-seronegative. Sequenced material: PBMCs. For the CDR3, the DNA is TGTGCCAGCCACCAGTCCAGCGGATACAATGAGCAGTTCTTC. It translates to CASHQSSGYNEQFF.